The 2 T cell receptor beta chains reported below all come from one sample, sequenced in a study of response to subunit inactivated influenza vaccine. TCRdb recomputed calls from the RT-PCR reads with MiXCR, one row per CDR3 protein. The table lists roughly 790,000 distinct CDR3 sequences, about 20% of them singletons. This material consisted of PBMCs from blood, taken about 5 days after vaccination. The source of these receptors is a man in his forties or fifties who received an inactivated influenza vaccine.

This clonotype was counted a single time. Possible read error: a much larger clone is one base away. The rearrangement joins TRBV29-1 to TRBJ2-2; D is ambiguous. Germline V gene data show CDR1 as SQVTM and CDR2 as ANQGSEA. The CDR3 has 13 residues. With 4 bases removed from V and 2 bases from J, the gap between germline ends came to 8 bases. CDR3 sequence reads: CSVAQANTGELFF. The CDR3 nucleotides read TGCAGCGTTGCGCAGGCAAACACCGGGGAGCTGTTTTTT.

The chain is built from TRBV5-1 and TRBJ2-1; 7 nucleotides line up with TRBD1. The CDR3 has 13 amino acids. The germline CDR1 and CDR2 sequences are SGHRS and YFSETQ. Trimming at V came to 4 bases and at J to 6 bases, leaving 4 bases not matched to a gene. In DNA, the CDR3 is TGCGCCAGCAGCGAAGGGACAGCCAATGAGCAGTTCTTC. Amino acid sequence: CASSEGTANEQFF.